A single sample is the source of the 27 T cell receptor beta chains below, sequenced in a study of T cell responses to AZD1222 COVID-19 vaccine. Libraries were prepared by immunoSEQ multiplex PCR; TCRdb keeps only in-frame clonotypes and omits some of them. The repertoire holds roughly 160,000 clones, with more than 70% as singletons. Sample: peripheral blood, taken on day 0 of AZD1222 vaccination. These receptors came from an adult in good health.

The chain recombines TRBV28 with TRBJ2-3; 12 nucleotides line up with TRBD2. The CDR3 contains 22 residues. CDR1 is MDHEN, CDR2 SYDVKM, per germline. V was pared by 5 bases and J by 5 bases, with 26 bases of the junction left unmatched. CDR3 protein: CASSTLTGTASPTSGGRDTQYF. The CDR3 DNA sequence: TGTGCCAGCAGTACTCTTACCGGGACAGCGAGTCCCACTAGCGGGGGGAGAGATACGCAGTATTTT.

This chain uses TRBV5-8 with TRBJ2-3; D not resolved. Germline CDR1 and CDR2: SGHTS and YDEGEE. Trimming pared 1 base from V and 4 bases from J, leaving 7 bases between. The CDR3 is 13 residues long. The CDR3 sequence: CASSLRVSDTQYF. DNA for the CDR3: TGTGCCAGCAGCTTGCGGGTTTCAGATACGCAGTATTTT. The whole variable domain, filled in from reference TRBV5-8 and TRBJ2-3, reads EAGVTQSPTHLIKTRGQQATLRCSPISGHTSVYWYQQALGLGLQFLLWYDEGEERNRGNFPPRFSGRQFPNYSSELNVNALELEDSALYLCASSLRVSDTQYFGPGTRLTVL.

CDR3 protein: CASSLVQAPNQPQHF. In DNA, the CDR3 is TGTGCCAGCAGTTTGGTACAGGCCCCCAATCAGCCCCAGCATTTT. The chain joins TRBV27 to TRBJ1-5; D possibly corresponds to TRBD1 (5 bases). Trimming shortened V by 3 bases and J by 3 bases, and 12 bases separated the two germline ends. There are 15 residues in the CDR3. CDR1 and CDR2 (germline): MNHEY, SMNVEV (reference sequence).

This chain links TRBV7-9 with TRBJ1-1; no clear D. Germline V CDR1 and CDR2: SEHNR, FQNEAQ (reference sequence). Trimming left V 5 bases short and J 2 bases short, with 9 bases between. The CDR3 extends over 13 amino acids. The CDR3 DNA reads TGTGCCAGCAGCCTTACTGGAAACACTGAAGCTTTCTTT. Protein: CASSLTGNTEAFF.

The rearrangement uses TRBV6-2 or TRBV6-3 and TRBJ1-5; no clear D. V lost 0 bases, J lost 14 bases, and 20 bases lay in between. This CDR3 has 15 residues. The germline CDR1 and CDR2 sequences are MNHEY and SVGEGT. Written as DNA, the CDR3 is TGTGCCAGCAGTTACTCGGCCCAGTACCCTCCAACTGAGCATTTT. Its translation is CASSYSAQYPPTEHF.

The chain joins TRBV18 to TRBJ2-1; TRBD2 agrees at 7 bases. J gave up 4 bases and V 4 bases, and 7 bases lay outside the gene matches. The CDR3 extends over 15 amino acids. Germline CDR1 and CDR2: KGHSH and LQKENI. The CDR3 loop reads CASSQDLAVYNEQFF. The CDR3 DNA sequence: TGTGCCAGCTCACAGGATCTAGCGGTTTACAATGAGCAGTTCTTC.

This clone has a single count. The rearrangement joins TRBV9 to TRBJ2-1; 7 nucleotides line up with TRBD1. The length of the CDR3 is 16 residues. V gave up 0 bases and J gave up 8 bases; unmatched junction bases: 11. The germline V gene encodes CDR1 SGDLS and CDR2 YYNGEE. CDR3 loop: CASSVGGSTGYYEQFF. In nucleotides, the CDR3 is TGTGCCAGCAGCGTAGGGGGTTCGACAGGGTATTATGAGCAGTTCTTC.

The rearrangement links TRBV28 to TRBJ1-5, with 7 bases matching TRBD1. CDR3 size: 15 residues. Germline values: CDR1 MDHEN, CDR2 SYDVKM. V lost 6 bases to trimming and J lost 4 bases; unmatched junction nucleotides: 9. CDR3 bases: TGTGCCAGCAGGTCCGGGACAGCACTTAATCAGCCCCAGCATTTT. It encodes CASRSGTALNQPQHF.

The chain combines TRBV5-1 with TRBJ2-2; 7 nucleotides align to TRBD2. V lost 2 bases, J lost 6 bases, and 7 bases stayed unmatched. The CDR3 extends over 15 amino acids. CDR1 is SGHRS, CDR2 YFSETQ, per germline. The CDR3 region has the DNA TGCGCCAGCAGCTTCGGGACTAATCTCGCCGGGGAGCTGTTTTTT. Protein: CASSFGTNLAGELFF. Supplemented by reference TRBV5-1 and TRBJ2-2, the full variable domain reads KAGVTQTPRYLIKTRGQQVTLSCSPISGHRSVSWYQQTPGQGLQFLFEYFSETQRNKGNFPGRFSGRQFSNSRSEMNVSTLELGDSALYLCASSFGTNLAGELFFGEGSRLTVL.

The genes are TRBV7-8 and TRBJ1-3; 7 bases fit TRBD1. The V gene end was trimmed by 5 bases and the J gene end by 3 bases; junction bases not matched to a gene: 7. Germline V lookup: CDR1 SGHVS, CDR2 FQNEAQ. CDR3 length equals 15 residues. In DNA, the CDR3 is TGTGCCAGCAGCGCTCGTCAGGGGGTTGGAAACACCATATATTTT. It encodes CASSARQGVGNTIYF.

This chain joins TRBV5-6 and TRBJ2-2; 10 nucleotides line up with TRBD2. Germline V gene sequence: CDR1 SGHDT, CDR2 YYEEEE. The CDR3 sequence is 16 residues long. Trimming removed 1 base from V and 1 base from J; junction bases left unmatched: 1. The CDR3 DNA sequence: TGTGCCAGCAGCTTGCGGACTAGCGGGAACACCGGGGAGCTGTTTTTT. Its translation is CASSLRTSGNTGELFF.

This sequence joins TRBV30 and TRBJ2-7; TRBD2 might be the D (5 bases). This CDR3 region has 13 residues. CDR1 is GTSNPN, CDR2 SVGIG, per germline (reference sequence). V lost 0 bases and J lost 0, with 6 bases in between. The CDR3 DNA is TGTGCCTGGAGTGTGGGGAGCTCCTACGAGCAGTACTTC. This translates into CAWSVGSSYEQYF.

The chain couples TRBV28 to TRBJ2-1, with 10 bases fitting TRBD2. Trimming removed 5 bases from V and 0 bases from J; junction bases left unmatched: 16. Germline CDR1 and CDR2: MDHEN and SYDVKM. This CDR3 has 20 amino acids. The CDR3 protein is CASSDIILGLAVSSYNEQFF. CDR3 nucleotide sequence: TGTGCCAGCAGTGATATAATACTAGGACTAGCGGTTAGCTCCTACAATGAGCAGTTCTTC.

To note about this clone: Relative to the germline gene, one junction end is altered; a read error may explain this. This chain connects TRBV6-2 or TRBV6-3 to TRBJ2-3; 10 bases match TRBD2. The CDR3 is made up of 17 amino acids. CDR1 is MNHEY and CDR2 is SVGEGT in the germline V gene. CDR3: CASSYSRLAGPGDTQYF. In nucleotides, the CDR3 is TGTGCCAGCAGCTACTCCCGACTAGCGGGCCCAGGGGATACGCAGTATTTT.

The J gene is TRBJ1-2, the V gene TRBV4-1; tentatively, D is TRBD1 (6 bases). The CDR3 is 17 amino acids. V was cut by 0 bases and J by 8 bases, with 22 bases left in between. From germline, CDR1 is MGHRA and CDR2 YSYEKL. The CDR3 nucleotides read TGCGCCAGCAGCCAAGAGCCAACCCGGGGGGGGCCCTACGGCTACACCTTC. Its protein product is CASSQEPTRGGPYGYTF.

The V gene is TRBV6-5, the J gene TRBJ2-7, with D unclear. The CDR3 consists of 13 residues. Looked up from germline, CDR1 is MNHEY and CDR2 is SVGAGI. V shed 4 bases and J shed 3 bases, with 10 bases lying between them. Written as DNA, the CDR3 is TGTGCCAGCAGTTCCGCGGACGTCTACGAGCAGTACTTC. Encoded protein: CASSSADVYEQYF.

The J gene is TRBJ1-1, the V gene TRBV6-2 or TRBV6-3, with no clear D. The germline CDR1 and CDR2 sequences are MNHEY and SVGEGT. The germline V and J ends were trimmed by 3 bases and 1 base, with 18 bases remaining between them. This CDR3 region has 17 residues. CDR3 DNA: TGTGCCAGCAGTTATGCCGGGAGATCAAGCTGGAACACTGAAGCTTTCTTT. Translating gives CASSYAGRSSWNTEAFF.

The J gene is TRBJ2-3, the V gene TRBV7-2; no clear D. The length of the CDR3 is 15 residues. V was cut by 5 bases and J by 2 bases, with 14 bases left in between. The germline CDR1 and CDR2 sequences are SGHTA and FQGNSA. The CDR3 here is CASSQDPYDTDTQYF. The CDR3 DNA sequence: TGTGCCAGCAGCCAAGACCCTTACGACACAGATACGCAGTATTTT.

The chain combines TRBV5-5 with TRBJ2-3; D unclear. Trimming shortened V by 5 bases and J by 0 bases, and 7 bases separated the two germline ends. Germline V gene data show CDR1 as SGHKS and CDR2 as YYEKEE (reference sequence). This CDR3 comprises 13 residues. The CDR3 DNA is TGTGCCAGCAGGGCTTCTAGCACAGATACGCAGTATTTT. As protein: CASRASSTDTQYF.

The rearrangement links TRBV7-6 to TRBJ1-2, with 9 bases that match TRBD1. V lost 1 base, J lost 8 bases, and 11 bases stayed unmatched. CDR3 length: 16 amino acids. Germline CDR1 SGHVS, CDR2 FNYEAQ. CDR3 in amino acids: CASSLDGWTGEGGYTF. The CDR3 nucleotides are TGTGCCAGCAGCTTAGACGGTTGGACAGGGGAAGGAGGCTACACCTTC.

V is TRBV27 and J is TRBJ2-5; D may match TRBD1 or TRBD2 (6 bases each). The CDR3 runs 15 residues. The germline CDR1 and CDR2 sequences are MNHEY and SMNVEV (reference sequence). Trimming cost V 5 bases and J 3 bases, with 16 bases left between them. CDR3 loop: CASSRTVAGKETQYF. Written as DNA, the CDR3 is TGTGCCAGCAGTCGGACAGTTGCGGGGAAAGAGACCCAGTACTTC.

This chain connects TRBV6-2 or TRBV6-3 to TRBJ2-7, with 15 bases fitting TRBD2. This CDR3 contains 17 residues. Per the germline V gene, CDR1 is MNHEY and CDR2 is SVGEGT. After removal of 2 bases from V and 3 bases from J, the junction contained 5 bases not matched to a gene. The CDR3 here is CASSYVEGLAGGYEQYF. The CDR3 bases are TGTGCCAGCAGTTACGTCGAGGGACTAGCGGGGGGCTACGAGCAGTACTTC.

This chain connects TRBV11-3 to TRBJ2-3; 11 nucleotides match TRBD2. The germline gives CDR1 SGHNT, CDR2 YENEEA. The CDR3 has 15 amino acids. The V segment lost 4 bases and the J segment 1 base; nucleotides outside the gene matches: 1. CDR3 residues: CASSWGLAGTDTQYF. The CDR3 DNA sequence: TGTGCCAGCAGCTGGGGACTAGCGGGCACAGATACGCAGTATTTT. The complete variable domain, with remaining parts taken from reference TRBV11-3 and TRBJ2-3, reads EAGVVQSPRYKIIEKKQPVAFWCNPISGHNTLYWYLQNLGQGPELLIRYENEEAVDDSQLPKDRFSAERLKGVDSTLKIQPAELGDSAVYLCASSWGLAGTDTQYFGPGTRLTVL.

V is TRBV24-1 and J is TRBJ2-1, with TRBD1 identical over 8 bases. The CDR3 loop spans 21 amino acids. Looked up from germline, CDR1 is KGHDR and CDR2 is SFDVKD. V was pared by 3 bases and J by 0 bases, with 18 bases of the junction left unmatched. CDR3 in amino acids: CATSDPGFGTGALSSYNEQFF. The CDR3 DNA reads as TGTGCCACCAGTGATCCCGGTTTTGGGACAGGCGCACTCAGCTCCTACAATGAGCAGTTCTTC.

The chain is built from TRBV27 and TRBJ1-6; D possibly corresponds to TRBD1 (5 bases). The germline V gene has CDR1 MNHEY and CDR2 SMNVEV (reference sequence). The CDR3 sequence is 12 residues long. Trimming removed 11 bases from V and 10 bases from J, with 15 bases in between. In DNA form, the CDR3 reads TGTGCCCAGGATAGGGGTTTGTCACCCCTCCACTTT. Translating gives CAQDRGLSPLHF.

J is TRBJ1-6 and V is TRBV14; 9 positions agree with TRBD1. CDR3 size: 16 residues. CDR1 is SGHDN, CDR2 FVKESK, per germline. V trimming: 5 bases; J trimming: 7 bases; junction bases outside the gene matches: 9. CDR3 in amino acids: CASSKDRGVRNSPLHF. CDR3 DNA sequence: TGTGCCAGCAGCAAGGACAGGGGCGTTCGGAATTCACCCCTCCACTTT.

The chain uses TRBV3-1 (or the pseudogene TRBV3-2) and TRBJ2-2, with no clear D. Between the trimmed V and J ends, which lost 6 bases and 3 bases, there was a span of 11 bases. Germline V gene sequence: CDR1 LGHDT, CDR2 YNNKEL (reference sequence). The CDR3 is 14 amino acids. The CDR3 bases are TGTGCCAGCAGACCTGCGTTCGACACCGGGGAGCTGTTTTTT. Its translation is CASRPAFDTGELFF.